These 4 T cell receptor beta chains came from one sample sequenced in a study of shared clonotypes between healthy human individuals. Some clones are missing from TCRdb's copy, which holds only in-frame ones; the method was immunoSEQ multiplex PCR. This sample carries some 2,400,000 clones, about 94% of them seen once, and the ten largest clones take approximately 0.13%. What was sequenced was naive CD4+ T cells sorted from blood. The subset: CD45RA+ positively selected. Source of these receptors: a man between 18 and 35 years old in good health.

This clone occurred a few times. The chain recombines TRBV4-2 with TRBJ1-5, with D perhaps TRBD1 (5 bases). The CDR3 consists of 14 residues. The ends were cut back, 4 bases at V and 6 bases at J, with 13 bases in the middle. Germline CDR1 LGHNA, CDR2 YNFKEQ. This chain's CDR3 is CASSPEEGSQPQHF. The CDR3 DNA sequence: TGTGCCAGCAGCCCAGAAGAGGGGAGTCAGCCCCAGCATTTT.

On this clone: The sample contains more than one DNA sequence encoding this CDR3. This sequence joins TRBV7-2 and TRBJ2-1, with a tentative D call TRBD2 (5 bases). Looked up from germline, CDR1 is SGHTA and CDR2 is FQGNSA. This CDR3 is 11 amino acids long. Trimming stripped 1 base from V and 13 bases from J, with 8 bases between. The CDR3 nucleotides are TGTGCCAGCAGCTTAGGGACTGGCCAGTTCTTC. It specifies CASSLGTGQFF.

This rearrangement joins TRBV18 to TRBJ1-1; a possible D gene is TRBD1 (5 bases). This CDR3 is 15 amino acids long. V was pared by 0 bases and J by 3 bases, with 11 bases between. Germline CDR1 reads KGHSH; CDR2 reads LQKENI. The CDR3 DNA is TGTGCCAGCTCACCACCGACGGGGCCCCACACTGAAGCTTTCTTT. Amino acids: CASSPPTGPHTEAFF.

The V call is TRBV28, the J call TRBJ2-7, with 8 nucleotides matching TRBD1. CDR3 length equals 17 residues. With 9 bases clipped from V and 2 bases from J, the junction kept 18 bases outside the gene matches. Per germline, CDR1 MDHEN and CDR2 SYDVKM. DNA for the CDR3: TGTGCCAGTCGAAAAATAGGAAAGGACAGGGAAGCCTACGAGCAGTACTTC. It encodes CASRKIGKDREAYEQYF.